This T cell receptor beta chain is drawn from a study of cytomegalovirus exposure and HLA in healthy donors. V lost 6 bases and J 6 bases, leaving 18 bases between the germline ends. Germline V gives CDR1 KGHSH, CDR2 LQKENI. The CDR3 is 15 amino acids. Study conclusions and caveats: A later analysis associated 15,000 to 20,000 TCR beta sequences with HLA alleles at a 0.05 false discovery rate. Earlier analysis yielded a pattern in which most TCR beta V segments were productive about 87% or about 30% of the time.

The PCR ran on 60 Vbeta and 13 Jbeta primers. Only in-frame clones appear in the TCRdb table, and some are missing; sequencing was by immunoSEQ multiplex PCR. The sample has over 50,000 clones, about 69% seen once. On this clone: As yet, its antigen is unknown.

The receptor was derived from a man between 40 and 49 years old in good health and CMV-seropositive. The sample comprised PBMCs. The rearrangement uses TRBV18 and TRBJ1-5, with D possibly being TRBD1 (6 bases). CDR3 bases: TGTGCCAGCTCCCCCGGGGGGGGCGCGGGTCAGCCCCAGCATTTT. Translated, it gives CASSPGGGAGQPQHF. Filled out from reference TRBV18 and TRBJ1-5, the complete variable domain reads NAGVMQNPRHLVRRRGQEARLRCSPMKGHSHVYWYRQLPEEGLKFMVYLQKENIIDESGMPKERFSAEFPKEGPSILRIQQVVRGDSAAYFCASSPGGGAGQPQHFGDGTRLSIL.